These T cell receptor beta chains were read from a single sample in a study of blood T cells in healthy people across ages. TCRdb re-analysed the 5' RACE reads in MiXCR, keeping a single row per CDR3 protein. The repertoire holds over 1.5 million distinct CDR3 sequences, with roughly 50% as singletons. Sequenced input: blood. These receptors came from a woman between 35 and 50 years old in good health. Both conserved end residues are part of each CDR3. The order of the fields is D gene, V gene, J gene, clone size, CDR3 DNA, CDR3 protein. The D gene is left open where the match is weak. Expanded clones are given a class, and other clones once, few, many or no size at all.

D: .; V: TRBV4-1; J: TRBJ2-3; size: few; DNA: TGCGCCAGCAGCCAAGCCCCCCCGGGGGCCCCCGGGAGAGATACGCAGTATTTT; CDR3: CASSQAPPGAPGRDTQYF
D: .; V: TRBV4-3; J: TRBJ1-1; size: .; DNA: TGCGCCAGCAGCCAAGATCCGGGACTTTCATATAACACTGAAGCTTTCTTT; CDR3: CASSQDPGLSYNTEAFF
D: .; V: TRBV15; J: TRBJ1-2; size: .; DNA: TGTGCCACCAGCAGACGGATTAACTATGGCTACACCTTC; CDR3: CATSRRINYGYTF
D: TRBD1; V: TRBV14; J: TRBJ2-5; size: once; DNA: TGTGCCAGCAGCCAGGCTCCCGGGACAGGGGAAGAGACCCAGTACTTC; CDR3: CASSQAPGTGEETQYF
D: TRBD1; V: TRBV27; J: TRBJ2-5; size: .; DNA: TGTGCCAGCAGTTTATTAGGGGACAGCCAAGAGACCCAGTACTTC; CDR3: CASSLLGDSQETQYF
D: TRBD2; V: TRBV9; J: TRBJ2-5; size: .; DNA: TGTGCCAGCAGCGCCTTGAGCGGGGGGGTACAAGAGACCCAGTACTTC; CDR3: CASSALSGGVQETQYF
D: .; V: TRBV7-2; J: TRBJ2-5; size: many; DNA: TGTGCCAGCAGTCCACGCCTAGCGCAAGAGACCCAGTACTTC; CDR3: CASSPRLAQETQYF
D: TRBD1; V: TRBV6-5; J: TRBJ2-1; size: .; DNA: TGTGCCAGCATTTACAGGGGGCTGAAGGCGTACAATGAGCAGTTCTTC; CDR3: CASIYRGLKAYNEQFF
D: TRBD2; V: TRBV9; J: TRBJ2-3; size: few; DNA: TGTGCCAGCAGCGTAGTCGGGGGGGATGCCATAGATACGCAGTATTTT; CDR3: CASSVVGGDAIDTQYF
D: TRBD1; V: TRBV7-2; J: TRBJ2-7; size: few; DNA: TGTGCCAGCAGCTCCAACGGACAGGTTAACTACGAGCAGTACTTC; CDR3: CASSSNGQVNYEQYF
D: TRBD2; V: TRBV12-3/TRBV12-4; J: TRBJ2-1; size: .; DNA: TGTGCCAGCAGTTTAGTACTAGCGGGGACCCCCTACAATGAGCAGTTCTTC; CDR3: CASSLVLAGTPYNEQFF
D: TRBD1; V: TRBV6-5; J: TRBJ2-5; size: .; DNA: TGTGCCAGCAGGCCTACAGGGGGCGGCGAGACCCAGTACTTC; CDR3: CASRPTGGGETQYF
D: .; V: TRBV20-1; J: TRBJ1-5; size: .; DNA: TGCAGTGTCATGGCAGGGTGGGGCAATCAGCCCCAGCATTTT; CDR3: CSVMAGWGNQPQHF
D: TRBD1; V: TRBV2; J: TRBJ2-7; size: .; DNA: TGTGCCAGCAGTGATTACAGGGGAAGCTCCTACGAGCAGTACTTC; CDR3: CASSDYRGSSYEQYF
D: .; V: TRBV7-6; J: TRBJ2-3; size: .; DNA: TGTGCCAGCAGCTTAGGGACGGGGAAGGCAGATACGCAGTATTTT; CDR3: CASSLGTGKADTQYF